This T cell receptor (beta chain) was observed in a study of PD-1 blockade in classical Hodgkin lymphoma. Study-level findings and limits: With CD4+ cells, TCR diversity rose significantly by C4D1, but not with CD8+ cells.

The V gene's germline CDR1 is LGHNA and CDR2 YSLEER. V was trimmed by 3 bases and J by 6 bases, leaving 18 bases between them. This CDR3 spans 17 amino acids. Time point reported: cycle 4 day 1 (C4D1), after 5 to 7 weeks of nivolumab. Each patient experienced a relapse that followed autologous stem cell transplantation, and brentuximab vedotin exposure varied. Classifying best responses yielded complete response, partial response or progressive disease. Comment on this clone: Its target is not known.

Clones were read by immunoSEQ multiplex PCR, and TCRdb kept only the in-frame ones, dropping some. Counted here are 40,000 to 55,000 clones, roughly 80% occurring once; the ten biggest clones make up around 19%. The chain combines TRBV4-3 with TRBJ1-6; a weak D match, TRBD1 (6 bases). This clonotype was sampled from a human donor with classical Hodgkin lymphoma. The sample here was peripheral blood mononuclear cells (PBMCs), taken before the fourth cycle of nivolumab. The CDR3 DNA follows: TGCGCCAGCAGCCATTTAATGGCAGGGGTAACTAATTCACCCCTCCACTTT. It yields the protein CASSHLMAGVTNSPLHF.